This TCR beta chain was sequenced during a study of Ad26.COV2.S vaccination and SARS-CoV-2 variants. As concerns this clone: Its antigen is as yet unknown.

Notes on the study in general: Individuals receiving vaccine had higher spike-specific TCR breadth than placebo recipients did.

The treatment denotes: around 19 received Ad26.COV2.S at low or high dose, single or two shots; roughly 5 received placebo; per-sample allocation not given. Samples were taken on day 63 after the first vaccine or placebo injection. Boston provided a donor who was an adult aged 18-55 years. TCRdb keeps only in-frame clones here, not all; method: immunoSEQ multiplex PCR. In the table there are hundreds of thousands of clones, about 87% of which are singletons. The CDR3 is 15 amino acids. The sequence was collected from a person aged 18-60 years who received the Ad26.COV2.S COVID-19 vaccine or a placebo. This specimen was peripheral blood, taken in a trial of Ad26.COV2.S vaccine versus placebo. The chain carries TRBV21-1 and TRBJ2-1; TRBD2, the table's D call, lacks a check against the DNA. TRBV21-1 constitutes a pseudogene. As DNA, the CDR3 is TGTGCCAGCAGTCTGACTAGCCGCTCATACAATGAGCAGTTCTTC. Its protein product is CASSLTSRSYNEQFF.